This T cell receptor beta chain emerged from a study of graft-versus-host responses after intestinal transplantation. Study-level background: Each recipient received anti-thymocyte globulin induction, then tacrolimus and steroids for about three years. Study-level points and caveats: Those patients showing graft-donor T cell macrochimerism displayed high graft-versus-host to host-versus-graft clonal ratios in allografts.

Germline lookup yields CDR1 SNHLY and CDR2 FYNNEI. The CDR3 loop spans 16 amino acids. Points on this clone: Antigen unknown. A read error may account for a junction end that differs from germline.

Method: immunoSEQ multiplex PCR; TCRdb's copy keeps in-frame clones and lacks some. The sample holds fewer than 120,000 clones, over 85% seen once. Sequencing was performed on unstimulated CD8+ T cells sorted from spleen or lymph node cells, taken before intestinal transplant. V gene TRBV2 combines with J gene TRBJ1-1, with 7 bases lining up with TRBD1. This sequence was found in a human donor who received an intestinal transplant. CDR3 sequence: CAGSEPGGYLNTEAFF. The DNA for the CDR3 is TGTGCCGGCAGTGAACCAGGGGGATACCTGAACACTGAAGCTTTCTTT.